These 18 T cell receptor beta chains share one sample of origin, sequenced in a study of early T cells in non-severe SARS-CoV-2 infection. MiXCR, applied by TCRdb to the 5' RACE reads, yields one record per CDR3 protein. The sample holds fewer than 80,000 distinct CDR3 sequences; approximately 9.5% are singletons and the top ten take under 6.5%. Sequencing used whole blood. The receptors originated from an adult who was a healthcare worker with PCR-confirmed SARS-CoV-2 infection or an uninfected control (not recorded which).

The chain combines TRBV20-1 with TRBJ1-2, with D possibly TRBD1 on 6 matching bases. With 0 bases removed from V and 5 bases from J, the gap between germline ends came to 34 bases. The CDR3 extends over 21 amino acids. Germline loops: CDR1 DFQATT, CDR2 SNEGSKA (reference sequence). CDR3 residues: CSARDHHPTSQGRAREYGYTF. The CDR3 region has the DNA TGCAGTGCTAGAGACCATCACCCCACATCACAGGGACGGGCACGGGAATATGGCTACACCTTC.

This clonotype has only a few counts. The chain carries TRBV10-3 and TRBJ1-5, with D uncertain. This CDR3 is 15 amino acids long. CDR1 ENHRY and CDR2 SYGVKD come from the germline V gene. The germline V and J ends were trimmed by 2 bases and 0 bases, with 8 bases remaining between them. CDR3 coding DNA: TGTGCCATCAGTGAGGATACGGCTAGCAATCAGCCCCAGCATTTT. Translating it yields CAISEDTASNQPQHF.

This clonotype was seen more than once but under ten times. The chain joins TRBV20-1 to TRBJ2-3; 7 positions match TRBD1. CDR1 DFQATT and CDR2 SNEGSKA come from the germline V gene (reference sequence). CDR3 length: 13 amino acids. The V gene end was trimmed by 5 bases and the J gene end by 1 base; junction bases not matched to a gene: 3. In DNA, the CDR3 is TGCAGTGCTCTTGGACAGGGCACAGATACGCAGTATTTT. Amino acids: CSALGQGTDTQYF.

There are many counts of this clonotype. The chain carries TRBV11-2 and TRBJ2-1; no firm D call. The CDR3 consists of 13 residues. CDR1 is SGHAT and CDR2 is FQNNGV in the germline V gene. With 4 bases removed from V and 12 bases from J, the gap between germline ends came to 16 bases. The CDR3 is CASSSSRWGGQFF. CDR3 nucleotide sequence: TGTGCCAGCAGCTCATCCCGGTGGGGTGGGCAGTTCTTC.

The V gene is TRBV13, the J gene TRBJ2-5; the D gene is possibly TRBD2 (6 bases). The CDR3 extends over 13 amino acids. The V gene lost 3 bases and the J gene lost 4 bases, with 9 bases spanning the gap. Germline V gives CDR1 PRHDT, CDR2 FYEKMQ (reference sequence). The CDR3 DNA sequence: TGTGCCAGCAGCTTCTCCGGGGGAGAGACCCAGTACTTC. It yields the protein CASSFSGGETQYF.

J is TRBJ2-7 and V is TRBV6-2 or TRBV6-3; D is unclear. Germline CDR1 and CDR2: MNHEY and SVGEGT. Trimming stripped 1 base from V and 0 bases from J, with 10 bases between. The CDR3 extends over 15 amino acids. The CDR3 DNA reads TGTGCCAGCAGTTACTGGCGCCAGAGCTCCTACGAGCAGTACTTC. It yields the protein CASSYWRQSSYEQYF.

This clonotype was found many times. The DNA of the CDR3 is TGTGCCACCGGACAGCGACACTACGAGCAGTACTTC. Its protein is CATGQRHYEQYF. The chain is built from TRBV25-1 and TRBJ2-7, with D perhaps TRBD1 (6 bases). CDR1 and CDR2 from the germline V gene are MGHDK and SYGVNS. V was cut by 10 bases and J by 3 bases, with 13 bases left in between. The CDR3 has 12 residues.

This clonotype was counted at least ten times. The rearrangement uses TRBV29-1 and TRBJ1-1; D is ambiguous. This CDR3 contains 12 residues. V gave up 6 bases and J gave up 2 bases, with 10 bases separating them. Germline CDR1 is SQVTM and CDR2 is ANQGSEA. The CDR3, as DNA: TGCAGCGTGTCCACGGTTAACACTGAAGCTTTCTTT. Protein product: CSVSTVNTEAFF.

Ten or more counts support this clonotype. This chain joins TRBV20-1 and TRBJ1-5; D remains unclear. CDR1 is DFQATT, CDR2 SNEGSKA, per germline (reference sequence). Trimming removed 0 bases from V and 4 bases from J, with 10 bases in between. CDR3 length: 14 amino acids. The CDR3 loop is CSARDFTANQPQHF. The CDR3 DNA sequence: TGCAGTGCTAGAGATTTCACGGCAAATCAGCCCCAGCATTTT.

This clonotype was observed at least ten times. The J gene is TRBJ2-7, the V gene TRBV11-2; D unclear. V lost 5 bases to trimming and J lost 3 bases, with 11 bases between them. Germline V gene sequence: CDR1 SGHAT, CDR2 FQNNGV. The CDR3 loop spans 13 amino acids. CDR3 residues: CASSPYRNYEQYF. In DNA form, the CDR3 reads TGTGCCAGCAGCCCTTATAGAAACTACGAGCAGTACTTC.

This clonotype was seen repeatedly, ten times or more. This chain uses TRBV7-2 with TRBJ2-7; TRBD2 matches 14 bases. With 6 bases clipped from V and 2 bases from J, the junction kept 3 bases outside the gene matches. The CDR3 covers 15 residues. CDR1 and CDR2 from the germline V gene are SGHTA and FQGNSA. The CDR3: CASRTSGRAAYEQYF. CDR3 bases: TGTGCCAGCAGGACTAGCGGGAGGGCGGCCTACGAGCAGTACTTC.

This clonotype has at least ten counts. The rearrangement uses TRBV20-1 and TRBJ2-2; weak D call: TRBD1 (5 bases). The V end was cut by 5 bases, the J end by 4 bases, with 17 bases between. CDR1 is DFQATT and CDR2 is SNEGSKA in the germline V gene (reference sequence). CDR3 length: 15 residues. In nucleotides, the CDR3 is TGCAGTGCTCCAGACCCAGGGAAGGCCACCGGGGAGCTGTTTTTT. Its protein product is CSAPDPGKATGELFF.

This clonotype came up many times. This chain joins TRBV6-1 and TRBJ1-6; D ambiguous. Germline-derived CDR1 and CDR2 are MNHNS and SASEGT. Trimming shortened V by 5 bases and J by 5 bases, and 10 bases separated the two germline ends. The CDR3 loop spans 14 amino acids. The CDR3 sequence is CASSPPGNNSPLHF. DNA of the CDR3: TGTGCCAGCAGTCCGCCGGGAAATAATTCACCCCTCCACTTT.

The chain's CDR3 is CASTPSGRSYEQYF. Written as DNA, the CDR3 is TGTGCCAGCACCCCTAGCGGGAGATCCTACGAGCAGTACTTC. This chain links TRBV3-1 with TRBJ2-7, with 10 bases aligning to TRBD2. V shed 7 bases, J shed 1 base, and the junction held 4 bases outside the gene matches. The germline V gene encodes CDR1 LGHDT and CDR2 YNNKEL (reference sequence). CDR3 size: 14 residues.

This clonotype came up many times. This sequence joins TRBV9 and TRBJ2-3; D remains unclear. The CDR3 sequence is 15 residues long. V was pared by 0 bases and J by 6 bases, with 14 bases between. The germline CDR1 and CDR2 sequences are SGDLS and YYNGEE. The CDR3 here is CASSVGSADGDTQYF. For the CDR3, the DNA is TGTGCCAGCAGCGTAGGTAGTGCGGACGGGGATACGCAGTATTTT.

The table lists this clonotype with many counts. This chain connects TRBV7-6 to TRBJ2-1; the D gene could be TRBD1 or TRBD2 (5 bases each). There are 13 residues in the CDR3. The V end was cut by 4 bases, the J end by 4 bases, with 8 bases between. The V gene's germline CDR1 is SGHVS and CDR2 FNYEAQ. CDR3 region: CASSSGRYNEQFF. CDR3 DNA: TGTGCCAGCAGCTCGGGACGGTACAATGAGCAGTTCTTC.

The genes are TRBV7-7 and TRBJ2-2; 14 bases align to TRBD2. Germline V gives CDR1 SSHAT, CDR2 FNYEAQ (reference sequence). This CDR3 region has 17 residues. The V segment lost 5 bases and the J segment 3 bases; nucleotides outside the gene matches: 5. This chain's CDR3 is CASSRGTSGSHTGELFF. The CDR3 DNA is TGTGCCAGCAGCCGGGGGACTAGCGGGAGTCACACCGGGGAGCTGTTTTTT.

This clonotype was counted many times. The chain uses TRBV5-4 and TRBJ2-1; 12 nucleotides agree with TRBD2. J was trimmed by 1 base and V by 0 bases; bases with no gene match: 2. This CDR3 region has 17 residues. Germline V gene lookup returns CDR1 SGHNT and CDR2 YYREEE (reference sequence). The CDR3 DNA reads TGTGCCAGCAGCTTGGGACTAGCGGGAGCGTCCTACAATGAGCAGTTCTTC. Translating gives CASSLGLAGASYNEQFF.